Below, 21 T cell receptor beta chains from the same sample are listed, as sequenced in a study of vaccination effects on CD4 cells after COVID-19. No cognate antigen is known for these TCRs. The ViraFEST assay expanded antigen-specific CD4+ T cells with viral peptide pools before sequencing. Subsequent to ten to eleven days of culture, CD4+ T cells were isolated. As their vaccination, participants received two doses of either BNT162b2 or mRNA-1273. Assay used: immunoSEQ multiplex PCR; TCRdb lists only in-frame clones, some missing. The sample has tens of thousands of clones, about 74% seen once. Sequences were derived from CD4+ T cells from PBMCs cultured with HCoV-229E spike peptides, sampled after COVID-19 vaccination. The receptors shown here come from a human donor who received a COVID-19 vaccine.

J is TRBJ2-5 and V is TRBV20-1; TRBD2 is a possible D gene (7 bases). CDR3 length equals 15 residues. Germline V gene sequence: CDR1 DFQATT, CDR2 SNEGSKA (reference sequence). V was clipped by 3 bases and J by 2 bases, with 16 bases between them. DNA for the CDR3: TGCAGTGCTAGTCGGGGGGCCGGGGGGCAAGAGACCCAGTACTTC. It specifies CSASRGAGGQETQYF.

This clone showed up just once. The chain carries TRBV5-6 and TRBJ1-3; 7 positions agree with TRBD1. V was clipped by 4 bases and J by 2 bases; unmatched bases: 9. The CDR3 covers 16 residues. Per the germline V gene, CDR1 is SGHDT and CDR2 is YYEEEE. CDR3 in amino acids: CASSTRYRGAGNTIYF. The CDR3 nucleotides read TGTGCCAGCAGCACCCGGTACAGGGGCGCTGGAAACACCATATATTTT.

V is TRBV18 and J is TRBJ2-4, with 8 bases aligning to TRBD1. The CDR3 covers 17 residues. After removal of 3 bases from V and 4 bases from J, the junction contained 11 bases not matched to a gene. CDR1 and CDR2 from the germline V gene are KGHSH and LQKENI. DNA of the CDR3: TGTGCCAGCTCACCCTCGACAGGGGCGGATGGGAAAAACATTCAGTACTTC. Translated: CASSPSTGADGKNIQYF. Using reference TRBV18 and TRBJ2-4 for the parts outside the CDR3, the full variable domain is NAGVMQNPRHLVRRRGQEARLRCSPMKGHSHVYWYRQLPEEGLKFMVYLQKENIIDESGMPKERFSAEFPKEGPSILRIQQVVRGDSAAYFCASSPSTGADGKNIQYFGAGTRLSVL.

CDR3 amino acids: CATSDTQVQNIQYF. The CDR3 nucleotides are TGTGCCACCAGTGATACGCAGGTCCAAAACATTCAGTACTTC. The chain recombines TRBV24-1 with TRBJ2-4; D gene ambiguous. The ends were cut back, 3 bases at V and 5 bases at J, with 10 bases in the middle. CDR3 length equals 14 residues. Germline V gene data show CDR1 as KGHDR and CDR2 as SFDVKD.

The chain couples TRBV19 to TRBJ2-3, with D maybe TRBD2 (6 bases). The CDR3 is made up of 16 amino acids. Germline V gene sequence: CDR1 LNHDA, CDR2 SQIVND (reference sequence). V was pared by 4 bases and J by 0 bases, with 14 bases between. The CDR3 protein is CASSTFLGTSTDTQYF. CDR3 sequence (DNA): TGTGCCAGTAGTACTTTCCTGGGGACTAGCACAGATACGCAGTATTTT.

The gene calls are TRBV30 and TRBJ1-1, with D hard to call. Germline V lookup: CDR1 GTSNPN, CDR2 SVGIG (reference sequence). With 0 bases removed from V and 0 bases from J, the gap between germline ends came to 5 bases. This CDR3 comprises 13 residues. CDR3 amino acids: CAWSVKLNTEAFF. The CDR3 nucleotides are TGTGCCTGGAGTGTAAAGCTGAACACTGAAGCTTTCTTT.

The chain combines TRBV2 with TRBJ2-1, with 13 positions matching TRBD2. From germline, CDR1 is SNHLY and CDR2 FYNNEI. This CDR3 has 15 amino acids. V was clipped by 7 bases and J by 4 bases; unmatched bases: 4. CDR3 sequence (DNA): TGTGCCAGCAACCCACTAGCGGGGGGGTACAATGAGCAGTTCTTC. This encodes CASNPLAGGYNEQFF.

The genes are TRBV3-1 (or the pseudogene TRBV3-2) and TRBJ2-2; TRBD1 matches 7 bases. V dropped 4 bases and J dropped 6; count of bases not matched to a gene: 11. The CDR3 is made up of 16 amino acids. Germline CDR1 LGHDT, CDR2 YNNKEL (reference sequence). For the CDR3, the DNA is TGTGCCAGCAGCCCAGTAGGACAGGTCGTCGCCGGGGAGCTGTTTTTT. It yields the protein CASSPVGQVVAGELFF.

V gene TRBV7-2 combines with J gene TRBJ1-5, with D uncertain. V gave up 5 bases and J gave up 0 bases, with 14 bases separating them. The CDR3 totals 16 residues. The germline V gene has CDR1 SGHTA and CDR2 FQGNSA. DNA for the CDR3: TGTGCCAGCAGCGCGGGAGGCGTTTATAGCAATCAGCCCCAGCATTTT. Residues: CASSAGGVYSNQPQHF.

This clone was seen more than once but under ten times. The chain uses TRBV10-1 and TRBJ1-5; D is undetermined. Trimming took 3 bases from V and 3 from J, leaving 6 bases between them. Per germline, CDR1 WNHNN and CDR2 SYGVQD (reference sequence). The CDR3 is 13 residues long. The CDR3 loop reads CASSEQINQPQHF. In nucleotides, the CDR3 is TGCGCCAGCAGTGAACAGATCAATCAGCCCCAGCATTTT.

This chain links TRBV19 with TRBJ2-1, with 8 bases aligning to TRBD2. Germline assignment: CDR1 LNHDA and CDR2 SQIVND (reference sequence). V lost 2 bases and J lost 8; bases outside the gene matches: 11. This CDR3 has 16 amino acids. The DNA of the CDR3 is TGTGCCAGTAGTATACGGGGGGGGCGCCCCATCGATGAGCAGTTCTTC. This codes for CASSIRGGRPIDEQFF. Looking up the rest from reference TRBV19 and TRBJ2-1 gives the full variable domain: DGGITQSPKYLFRKEGQNVTLSCEQNLNHDAMYWYRQDPGQGLRLIYYSQIVNDFQKGDIAEGYSVSREKKESFPLTVTSAQKNPTAFYLCASSIRGGRPIDEQFFGPGTRLTVL.

The CDR3 nucleotides read TGTGCCAGCAGTAATGCTAGAGGGCAAGAGACCCAGTACTTC. Its protein is CASSNARGQETQYF. The J gene is TRBJ2-5, the V gene TRBV27; maybe TRBD2 (5 bases). CDR3 size: 14 residues. V was cut by 5 bases and J by 2 bases, with 12 bases left in between. The germline V gene has CDR1 MNHEY and CDR2 SMNVEV (reference sequence).

The chain is built from TRBV5-4 and TRBJ2-7, with D unclear. V lost 0 bases to trimming and J lost 6 bases, with 13 bases between them. CDR1 is SGHNT and CDR2 is YYREEE in the germline V gene (reference sequence). The CDR3 length is 14 residues. The CDR3 nucleotides read TGTGCCAGCAGCTTGGATCAGCTGTACGGCGAGCAGTACGTC. It codes for CASSLDQLYGEQYV.

The chain couples TRBV9 to TRBJ1-2; D ambiguous. This CDR3 has 13 amino acids. The V gene lost 4 bases and the J gene lost 3 bases, with 10 bases spanning the gap. Per the germline V gene, CDR1 is SGDLS and CDR2 is YYNGEE. The CDR3 nucleotides are TGTGCCAGCAGCATTTCTGGTGACTATGGCTACACCTTC. Its translation is CASSISGDYGYTF.

This chain joins TRBV24-1 and TRBJ2-4; D is possibly TRBD2 (7 bases). Trimming shortened V by 7 bases and J by 6 bases, and 15 bases separated the two germline ends. Germline CDR1 reads KGHDR; CDR2 reads SFDVKD. This CDR3 region has 14 residues. The CDR3 nucleotides read TGTGCCACCAGCGGAGGGGGGGCGGGAAACATTCAGTACTTC. The encoded protein is CATSGGGAGNIQYF.

The chain combines TRBV2 with TRBJ1-3; tentative D call: TRBD1 (5 bases). The CDR3 is 15 amino acids. Between the trimmed V and J ends, which lost 5 bases and 0 bases, there was a span of 11 bases. Germline-derived CDR1 and CDR2 are SNHLY and FYNNEI. The CDR3 protein is CASSRQTGSGNTIYF. As DNA, the CDR3 is TGTGCCAGCAGTAGACAGACCGGCTCTGGAAACACCATATATTTT.

V gene TRBV5-1 combines with J gene TRBJ2-5, with D tentatively TRBD1 (6 bases). This CDR3 has 16 amino acids. The germline V and J ends were trimmed by 3 bases and 4 bases, with 19 bases remaining between them. The germline V gene encodes CDR1 SGHRS and CDR2 YFSETQ. The CDR3 DNA sequence: TGCGCCAGCAGCTCGGACGGACCAGGGGTGTCAGAGACCCAGTACTTC. It translates to CASSSDGPGVSETQYF.

The chain joins TRBV10-2 to TRBJ2-2; TRBD2 aligns across 11 bases. CDR3 length equals 15 residues. Germline V gives CDR1 WSHSY, CDR2 SAAADI. The ends lost 8 bases at V and 5 bases at J; junction bases unmatched: 7. The DNA of the CDR3 is TGCGCCAGCCGATTAGCGGGGGGGCAGACCGGGGAGCTGTTTTTT. Its protein product is CASRLAGGQTGELFF.

V usage is TRBV15 and J usage is TRBJ2-2; tentative D call: TRBD1 (5 bases). The CDR3 length is 17 residues. Germline lookup yields CDR1 LNHNV and CDR2 YYDKDF (reference sequence). V gave up 0 bases and J gave up 3 bases, with 14 bases separating them. CDR3 residues: CATSRDRVRADTGELFF. The CDR3, as DNA: TGTGCCACCAGCAGAGATCGAGTCAGGGCGGACACCGGGGAGCTGTTTTTT.

CDR3 in amino acids: CAIKDGEQFF. In DNA, the CDR3 is TGTGCCATCAAGGATGGTGAGCAGTTCTTC. The rearrangement uses TRBV10-3 and TRBJ2-1; D unresolved. V was shortened by 7 bases and J by 9 bases, with 7 bases between the two germline ends. The CDR3 is 10 amino acids. Germline-derived CDR1 and CDR2 are ENHRY and SYGVKD.

V and J are TRBV5-8 and TRBJ2-1; 7 bases line up with TRBD1. The CDR3 runs 17 residues. Germline V gene lookup returns CDR1 SGHTS and CDR2 YDEGEE. The trim removed 7 bases at V and 0 bases at J, leaving 13 bases unmatched. The CDR3: CASPSAKTGNSYNEQFF. CDR3 coding DNA: TGTGCCAGCCCCTCAGCAAAGACAGGGAACTCCTACAATGAGCAGTTCTTC.